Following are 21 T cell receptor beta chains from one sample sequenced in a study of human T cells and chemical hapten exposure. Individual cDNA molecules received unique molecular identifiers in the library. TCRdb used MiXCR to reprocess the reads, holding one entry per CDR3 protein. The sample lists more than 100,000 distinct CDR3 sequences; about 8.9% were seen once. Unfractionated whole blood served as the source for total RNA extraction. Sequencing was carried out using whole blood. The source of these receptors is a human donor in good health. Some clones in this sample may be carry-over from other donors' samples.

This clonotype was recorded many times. The CDR3 sequence is CASSLEAGGGNQPQHF. Written as DNA, the CDR3 is TGTGCCAGCAGCCTCGAGGCCGGGGGCGGCAATCAGCCCCAGCATTTT. V usage is TRBV4-2 and J usage is TRBJ1-5; D is perhaps TRBD1 (6 bases). Deletions cut 4 bases from V and 2 bases from J, with 15 bases between. Germline V gives CDR1 LGHNA, CDR2 YNFKEQ. The CDR3 has 16 residues.

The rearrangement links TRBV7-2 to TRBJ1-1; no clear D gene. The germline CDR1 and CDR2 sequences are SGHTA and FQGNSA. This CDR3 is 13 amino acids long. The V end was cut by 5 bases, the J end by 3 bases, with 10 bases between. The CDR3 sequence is CASSRAGDTEAFF. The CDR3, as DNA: TGTGCCAGCAGCCGTGCGGGAGACACTGAAGCTTTCTTT.

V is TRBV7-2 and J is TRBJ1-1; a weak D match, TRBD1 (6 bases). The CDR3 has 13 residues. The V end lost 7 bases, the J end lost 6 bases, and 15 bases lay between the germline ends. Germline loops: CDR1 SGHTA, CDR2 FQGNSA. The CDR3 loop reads CASTPQGSPEAFF. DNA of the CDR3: TGTGCCAGCACCCCACAGGGTAGCCCTGAAGCTTTCTTT.

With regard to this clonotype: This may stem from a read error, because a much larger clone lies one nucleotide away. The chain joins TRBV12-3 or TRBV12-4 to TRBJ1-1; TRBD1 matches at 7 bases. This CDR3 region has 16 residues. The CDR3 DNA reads TGTGACAGCAGTGCCCCGGGACAGCTGATGAACACTGAAGCTTTCTTT. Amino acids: CDSSAPGQLMNTEAFF.

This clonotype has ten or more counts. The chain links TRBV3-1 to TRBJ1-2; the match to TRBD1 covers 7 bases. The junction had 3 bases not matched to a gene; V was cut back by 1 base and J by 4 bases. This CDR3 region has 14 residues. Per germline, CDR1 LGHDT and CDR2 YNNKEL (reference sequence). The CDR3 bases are TGTGCCAGCAGCCAAGGGACAGGACCCTATGGCTACACCTTC. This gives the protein CASSQGTGPYGYTF.

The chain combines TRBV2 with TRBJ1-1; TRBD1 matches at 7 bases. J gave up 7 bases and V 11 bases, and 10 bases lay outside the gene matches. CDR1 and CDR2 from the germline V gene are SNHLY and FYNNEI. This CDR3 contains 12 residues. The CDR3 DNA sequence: TGTGCCGCATCGCGGGACAGCCTTGAAGCTTTCTTT. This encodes CAASRDSLEAFF.

The CDR3 sequence: CASSYQRGSDEQYF. CDR3 DNA sequence: TGTGCCAGCAGTTACCAACGGGGGTCGGACGAGCAGTACTTC. The V gene is TRBV6-6, the J gene TRBJ2-7; tentatively, D is TRBD2 (6 bases). This CDR3 contains 14 residues. Trimming pared 2 bases from V and 5 bases from J, leaving 13 bases between. Germline assignment: CDR1 MNHNY and CDR2 SVGAGI (reference sequence).

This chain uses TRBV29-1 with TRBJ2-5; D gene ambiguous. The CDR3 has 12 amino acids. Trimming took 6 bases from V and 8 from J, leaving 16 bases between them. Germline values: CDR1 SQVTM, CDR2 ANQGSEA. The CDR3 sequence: CSVVGPQLTQYF. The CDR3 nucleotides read TGCAGCGTCGTAGGGCCTCAACTCACCCAGTACTTC.

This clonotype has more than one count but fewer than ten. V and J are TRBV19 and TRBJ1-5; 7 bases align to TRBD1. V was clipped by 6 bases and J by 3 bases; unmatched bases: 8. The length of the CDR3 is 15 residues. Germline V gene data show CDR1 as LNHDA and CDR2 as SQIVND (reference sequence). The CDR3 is CASRPGQVNNQPQHF. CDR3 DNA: TGTGCCAGTAGACCCGGACAGGTTAACAATCAGCCCCAGCATTTT.

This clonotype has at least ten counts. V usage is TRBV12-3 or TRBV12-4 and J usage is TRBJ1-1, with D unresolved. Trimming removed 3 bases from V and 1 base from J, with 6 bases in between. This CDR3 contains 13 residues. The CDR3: CASSLDPNTEAFF. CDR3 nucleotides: TGTGCCAGCAGTTTGGACCCGAACACTGAAGCTTTCTTT.

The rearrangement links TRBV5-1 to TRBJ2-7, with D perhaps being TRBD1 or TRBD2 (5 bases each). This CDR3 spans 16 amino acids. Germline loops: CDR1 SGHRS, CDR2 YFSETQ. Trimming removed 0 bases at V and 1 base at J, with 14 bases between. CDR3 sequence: CASSLGGPERSYEQYF. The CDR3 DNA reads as TGCGCCAGCAGCTTGGGGGGACCTGAGAGGTCCTACGAGCAGTACTTC.

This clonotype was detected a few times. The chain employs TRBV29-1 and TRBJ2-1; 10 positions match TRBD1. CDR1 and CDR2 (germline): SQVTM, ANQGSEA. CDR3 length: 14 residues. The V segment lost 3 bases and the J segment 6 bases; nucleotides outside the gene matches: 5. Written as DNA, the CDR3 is TGCAGCGTTGAGGAGGGACAGGGGCCCAATGAGCAGTTCTTC. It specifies CSVEEGQGPNEQFF.

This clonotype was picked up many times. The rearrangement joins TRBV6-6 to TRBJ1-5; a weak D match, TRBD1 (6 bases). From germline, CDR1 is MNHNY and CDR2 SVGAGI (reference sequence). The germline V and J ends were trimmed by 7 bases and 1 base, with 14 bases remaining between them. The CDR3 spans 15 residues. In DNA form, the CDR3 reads TGTGCCAGCAATAGGGGGGAATGGAGCAATCAGCCCCAGCATTTT. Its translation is CASNRGEWSNQPQHF.

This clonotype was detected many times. Here the CDR3 reads CAISDPRQGSGSSYEQYF. The CDR3 region has the DNA TGTGCCATCAGTGACCCGCGACAGGGCTCAGGAAGCTCCTACGAGCAGTACTTC. The chain is built from TRBV10-3 and TRBJ2-7; TRBD1 matches at 7 bases. Germline V lookup: CDR1 ENHRY, CDR2 SYGVKD. Unmatched junction bases numbered 14, after V lost 3 bases and J lost 0 bases. CDR3 length: 18 amino acids.

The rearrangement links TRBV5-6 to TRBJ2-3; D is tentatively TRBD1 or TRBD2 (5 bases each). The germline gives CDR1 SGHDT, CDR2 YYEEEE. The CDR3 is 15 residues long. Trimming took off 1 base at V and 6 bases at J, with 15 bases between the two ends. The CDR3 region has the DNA TGTGCCAGCAGCTTGCCGGGACCGACCGGGGATACGCAGTATTTT. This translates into CASSLPGPTGDTQYF.

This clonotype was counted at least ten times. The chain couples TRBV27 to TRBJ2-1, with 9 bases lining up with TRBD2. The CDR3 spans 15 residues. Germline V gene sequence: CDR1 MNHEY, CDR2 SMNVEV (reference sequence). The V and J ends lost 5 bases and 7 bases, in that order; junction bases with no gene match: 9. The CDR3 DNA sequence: TGTGCCAGCAGTGTCTATGGCGGGGGGGGGAATGAGCAGTTCTTC. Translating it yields CASSVYGGGGNEQFF.

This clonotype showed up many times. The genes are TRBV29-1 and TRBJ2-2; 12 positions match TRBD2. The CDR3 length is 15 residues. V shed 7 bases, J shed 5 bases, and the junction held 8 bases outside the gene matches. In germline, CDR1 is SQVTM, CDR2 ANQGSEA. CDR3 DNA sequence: TGCAGCGCGGGACTAGCGGGCCGGGGGACCGGGGAGCTGTTTTTT. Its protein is CSAGLAGRGTGELFF.

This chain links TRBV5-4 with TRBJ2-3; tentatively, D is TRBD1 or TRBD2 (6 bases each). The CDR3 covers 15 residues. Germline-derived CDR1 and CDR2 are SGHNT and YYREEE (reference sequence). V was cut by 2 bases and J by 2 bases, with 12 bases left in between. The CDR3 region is CASSFFTGATDTQYF. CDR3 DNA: TGTGCCAGCAGCTTTTTTACGGGGGCCACAGATACGCAGTATTTT.

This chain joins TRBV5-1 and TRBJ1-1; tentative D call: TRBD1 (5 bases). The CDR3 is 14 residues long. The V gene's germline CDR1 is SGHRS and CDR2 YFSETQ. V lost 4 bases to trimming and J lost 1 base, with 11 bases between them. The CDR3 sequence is CASSGGTENTEAFF. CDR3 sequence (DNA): TGCGCCAGCAGCGGCGGGACGGAGAACACTGAAGCTTTCTTT.

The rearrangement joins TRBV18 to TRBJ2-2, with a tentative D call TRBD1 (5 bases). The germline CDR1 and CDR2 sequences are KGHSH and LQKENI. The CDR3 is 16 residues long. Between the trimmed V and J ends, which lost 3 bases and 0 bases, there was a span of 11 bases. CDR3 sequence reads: CASSPQYRSNTGELFF. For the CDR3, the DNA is TGTGCCAGCTCACCGCAGTACAGGTCGAACACCGGGGAGCTGTTTTTT. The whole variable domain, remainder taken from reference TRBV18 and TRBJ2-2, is NAGVMQNPRHLVRRRGQEARLRCSPMKGHSHVYWYRQLPEEGLKFMVYLQKENIIDESGMPKERFSAEFPKEGPSILRIQQVVRGDSAAYFCASSPQYRSNTGELFFGEGSRLTVL.

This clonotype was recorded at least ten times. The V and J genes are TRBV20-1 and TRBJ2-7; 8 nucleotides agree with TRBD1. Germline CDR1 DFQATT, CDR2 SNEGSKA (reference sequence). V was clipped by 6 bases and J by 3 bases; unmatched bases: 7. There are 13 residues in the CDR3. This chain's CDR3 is CSAAGTGFYEQYF. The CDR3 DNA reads TGCAGTGCAGCCGGGACAGGATTCTACGAGCAGTACTTC.